Below, 15 T cell receptor beta chains from the same sample are listed, as sequenced in a study of post-analysis software for immune sequencing data. Study-wide points: TRBV5-6, TRBV5-1 and TRBV20-1 belonged to a set of about five TRBV segments that were more frequent in patients than controls.

Built from TCR beta cDNA, the libraries had unique molecular identifiers in them. TCRdb reprocessed the PCR reads via MiXCR and lists one record per CDR3 protein. The sample consists of about 620,000 distinct CDR3 sequences, roughly two fifths of them appearing once. No antigen has been identified for these receptors. Source material: blood. All receptors come from a girl aged 5-17 years with multiple sclerosis.

V is TRBV4-1 and J is TRBJ2-1; D is perhaps TRBD1 or TRBD2 (5 bases each). Germline CDR1 MGHRA, CDR2 YSYEKL. There are 15 residues in the CDR3. Between the trimmed V and J ends, which lost 5 bases and 8 bases, there was a span of 19 bases. CDR3 in amino acids: CASSSRGPEQDEQFF. The CDR3 DNA sequence: TGCGCCAGCAGCAGCCGGGGCCCGGAACAGGATGAGCAGTTCTTC.

The genes are TRBV3-1 and TRBJ2-5, with 7 bases matching TRBD2. The CDR3 sequence is 13 residues long. Germline V CDR1 and CDR2: LGHDT, YNNKEL (reference sequence). V was pared by 4 bases and J by 7 bases, with 6 bases of the junction left unmatched. The CDR3 is CASSPGRRGTQYF. The CDR3 nucleotides read TGTGCCAGCAGCCCCGGGAGGAGGGGGACCCAGTACTTC.

The V call is TRBV6-5, the J call TRBJ2-5; 8 bases agree with TRBD2. The CDR3 is 14 amino acids. The trim removed 7 bases at V and 3 bases at J, leaving 7 bases unmatched. Germline V gives CDR1 MNHEY, CDR2 SVGAGI. The CDR3: CASMLGGVEETQYF. The CDR3 DNA follows: TGTGCCAGCATGCTCGGGGGGGTGGAAGAGACCCAGTACTTC.

This clonotype was seen a handful of times. V is TRBV7-6 and J is TRBJ2-6; 8 bases fit TRBD1. Germline CDR1 is SGHVS and CDR2 is FNYEAQ. CDR3 length: 19 residues. The V and J ends lost 2 bases and 0 bases, in that order; junction bases with no gene match: 9. CDR3 loop: CASSLFQGAGLSGANVLTF. The CDR3 nucleotides read TGTGCCAGCAGCTTATTTCAGGGGGCGGGTCTCTCTGGGGCCAACGTCCTGACTTTC.

This sequence joins TRBV7-9 and TRBJ1-4; D gene unclear. The CDR3 covers 16 residues. The germline V gene encodes CDR1 SEHNR and CDR2 FQNEAQ (reference sequence). V was shortened by 4 bases and J by 6 bases, with 18 bases between the two germline ends. In DNA, the CDR3 is TGTGCCAGCAGCTCCTCCCGTAGGCTAGCCCATGAAAAACTGTTTTTT. Its protein is CASSSSRRLAHEKLFF.

The chain recombines TRBV12-3 or TRBV12-4 with TRBJ1-2; D is unclear. Trimming left V 5 bases short and J 4 bases short, with 11 bases between. CDR3 length: 13 residues. CDR3 nucleotides: TGTGCCAGCAGTCAGGACCGGGCCTATGGCTACACCTTC. Translating it yields CASSQDRAYGYTF.

The table lists this clonotype with a few counts. V usage is TRBV10-3 and J usage is TRBJ2-6; D gene unclear. The CDR3 totals 13 residues. V lost 10 bases to trimming and J lost 3 bases, with 10 bases between them. In germline, CDR1 is ENHRY, CDR2 SYGVKD. The CDR3 sequence: CATFPGGANVLTF. In nucleotides, the CDR3 is TGTGCCACGTTCCCGGGTGGGGCCAACGTCCTGACTTTC.

In its sample, this clonotype was seen a few times. The chain uses TRBV29-1 and TRBJ2-7, with 7 bases that match TRBD2. TRBJ2-5 matches the DNA end more closely, so the J call is doubtful. Germline values: CDR1 SQVTM, CDR2 ANQGSEA. This CDR3 spans 14 amino acids. The CDR3 is CSVDPRENDETQYF. The CDR3 bases are TGCAGCGTTGATCCGCGGGAGAATGACGAGACCCAGTACTTC.

This clonotype came up a few times. The V gene is TRBV3-1, the J gene TRBJ2-4; D may be TRBD1 (6 bases). The J call may be incorrect, as the DNA end agrees better with TRBJ2-7. The germline V gene has CDR1 LGHDT and CDR2 YNNKEL (reference sequence). The CDR3 length is 16 residues. CDR3 bases: TGTGCCAGCAGCCAAGAGTCTACAGGGTTCTCCTACGAGCAGTACTTC. Protein: CASSQESTGFSYEQYF.

The V call is TRBV11-2, the J call TRBJ2-3, with 10 bases aligning to TRBD2. Germline trimming cut 5 bases from V and 6 bases from J; bases unmatched to any gene: 17. The CDR3 sequence is 18 residues long. The V gene's germline CDR1 is SGHAT and CDR2 FQNNGV. CDR3 nucleotide sequence: TGTGCCAGCAGCAGGGGCCGGCAGCGGGGGGGTCCCGGGGATACGCAGTATTTT. It specifies CASSRGRQRGGPGDTQYF.

This chain links TRBV5-1 with TRBJ2-7, with TRBD2 matching over 9 bases. V was clipped by 6 bases and J by 3 bases; unmatched bases: 4. The CDR3 is made up of 13 amino acids. CDR1 and CDR2 (germline): SGHRS, YFSETQ. For the CDR3, the DNA is TGCGCCAGCAAATGGCGGGAGGGCTACGAGCAGTACTTC. Protein product: CASKWREGYEQYF. Full variable domain (remainder filled in from reference TRBV5-1 and TRBJ2-7): KAGVTQTPRYLIKTRGQQVTLSCSPISGHRSVSWYQQTPGQGLQFLFEYFSETQRNKGNFPGRFSGRQFSNSRSEMNVSTLELGDSALYLCASKWREGYEQYFGPGTRLTVT.

The chain links TRBV20-1 to TRBJ2-5, with a possible D match to TRBD2 (5 bases). The ends were cut back, 4 bases at V and 5 bases at J, with 17 bases in the middle. Looked up from germline, CDR1 is DFQATT and CDR2 is SNEGSKA (reference sequence). The length of the CDR3 is 14 residues. CDR3: CSATRLYDQETQYF. The CDR3 bases are TGCAGTGCTACCAGACTATACGATCAGGAGACCCAGTACTTC.

This clonotype appeared a few times. V gene TRBV5-1 combines with J gene TRBJ2-7; 8 nucleotides align to TRBD2. This CDR3 comprises 13 residues. Germline lookup yields CDR1 SGHRS and CDR2 YFSETQ. V trimming: 4 bases; J trimming: 3 bases; junction bases outside the gene matches: 3. The CDR3 nucleotides read TGCGCCAGCAGCCGGACTAGCTTCTACGAGCAGTACTTC. It translates to CASSRTSFYEQYF.

In its sample, this clonotype was seen a few times. This sequence joins TRBV24-1 and TRBJ2-1; 7 bases match TRBD1. Germline V CDR1 and CDR2: KGHDR, SFDVKD. This CDR3 comprises 14 residues. J was trimmed by 3 bases and V by 5 bases; bases with no gene match: 3. The CDR3 loop reads CATSAGDSYNEQFF. The CDR3 nucleotides read TGTGCCACCAGTGCTGGGGACAGCTACAATGAGCAGTTCTTC.

The V gene is TRBV7-8, the J gene TRBJ2-1; D is uncertain. This CDR3 spans 14 amino acids. Germline V gene sequence: CDR1 SGHVS, CDR2 FQNEAQ. V lost 1 base, J lost 6 bases, and 10 bases lay in between. The CDR3 DNA follows: TGTGCCAGCAGCTTAGTCGGCTGGGGCAATGAGCAGTTCTTC. Amino acids: CASSLVGWGNEQFF.